This paragraph covers one T cell receptor (beta chain) sequence. The antigen is unknown. Each CDR3 protein gets one entry after TCRdb re-called the multiplex PCR reads with MiXCR. The data show more than 50,000 distinct CDR3 sequences, with 40% to 45% seen just once and over 7.5% held by the top ten. This CDR3 spans 18 amino acids. V gave up 3 bases and J gave up 0 bases; unmatched junction bases: 4. Germline V gives CDR1 WNHNN, CDR2 SYGVQD (reference sequence). These data belong to a study of breast tumors, draining lymph nodes, adjacent tissues. Study-wide results and caveats: Data fit most tumor T cells coming from lymph node, expanding in tumor.

The sequenced sample consisted of breast tumor tissue. J is TRBJ2-6 and V is TRBV10-1; TRBD1 matches at 11 bases. The clonotype was recovered from a female donor with breast cancer. Some clones in this sample may be carry-over from other donors' samples. The DNA of the CDR3 is TGCGCCAGCAGTGAAGCCGGGACAGGGGGCTCTGGGGCCAACGTCCTGACTTTC. Its translation is CASSEAGTGGSGANVLTF.